This TCR beta chain comes out of a study of T cells in Graves' hyperthyroidism and ophthalmopathy (dated by TCRdb to about 2019). For the study in its entirety: Peripheral blood was collected at initial diagnosis, before any treatment. An independent validation cohort of some 18 hyperthyroidism patients and some 15 patients who later progressed to ophthalmopathy tested prospective prediction of ophthalmopathy. TCR Vbeta CDR3 sequencing of fewer than 150 peripheral blood samples (43 ophthalmopathy, roughly 74 hyperthyroidism and about 17 progressor patients) is reported in the paper. Thyroid tissue and blood T-cell repertoires from several Graves' hyperthyroidism patients were also compared in the study. For training and testing, the 100 or so patients in the discovery cohort were randomly divided in a 7:3 ratio. To identify distinguishing TCR V-J signatures, a discovery cohort of around 100 patients was used, comprising 43 with Graves' ophthalmopathy and some 60 with stable Graves' hyperthyroidism. Following sampling, methimazole starting at 30 mg daily was given to hyperthyroidism patients, and high-dose intravenous methylprednisolone was given to ophthalmopathy patients.

As encoded in the germline V gene (reference sequence), CDR1 is SEHNR while CDR2 is FQNEAQ. Termini included, the CDR3 measures 12 amino acids. Just CDR3 DNA is preserved here, 36 bases in frame from base 1. Between the V and J ends, shortened by 7 bases and 4 bases respectively, the junction contains 10 bases. The TCR beta CDR3 regions were amplified from the RNA transcripts. For the first round of RT-PCR on the TCR CDR3, the HTBI primer set was used together with the Qiagen OneStep RT-PCR kit. Libraries were constructed in a second round of multiplex PCR, after which size selection and purification were carried out. Sequencing of the libraries was done on an Illumina HiSeq2000 using paired-end 100 bp reads. Per the authors' processing: SOAPnuke was used to process the raw data, with reads discarded if the reads contained adapters or uncalled bases, had a mean Phred below 15, or lacked an exact constant-primer or identifier match. High-quality paired reads were merged with COPE v1.2.5, and unique nucleotide sequences were defined as clonotypes. MiTCR v1.1 was used to align clonotypes to the IMGT TRBV, TRBD and TRBJ reference segments. Analysis was restricted to V-J combinations with a frequency above 0.0001, which covered approximately 99% of repertoires. The TCS score was defined as the ratio of F50 (clonal expansion) to E x V (chaos), calculated using BLOSUM62-based TCRdist between CDR3 peptides within each V-J. Welch's t-statistics and random forest reduced some 510 V-J features to some 14, which were used in a naive Bayes classifier (R e1071). The raw public reads went through TCRdb reprocessing: fastp at Q25, MiXCR clone calling, in-frame beta chains kept. Each CDR3 protein gets just one entry, which takes the most common genes and DNA from the rows behind it. The V and J calls and clone size are TCRdb's, not the authors'. This sample comprises around 700,000 distinct CDR3 sequences, around a sixth of them detected only once. 16% of the sample is held by the ten biggest clonotypes.

Hyperthyroidism patients were aged 18 to 65 years and newly diagnosed, with disease duration of less than 2 months. Exclusion was applied to patients with uncontrolled infections, other autoimmune diseases, pregnancy or lactation. Diagnoses were established on the basis of clinical symptoms, serum thyroxine and TRAb, thyroid ultrasound, and orbital computed tomography. Blood from progressor patients was collected at the time of first diagnosis with hyperthyroidism, before any ophthalmopathy symptoms had appeared. PBMCs were separated from roughly 9.6 ml of fresh peripheral blood using Ficoll-Paque density gradient centrifugation. Progressor patients were first diagnosed with Graves' hyperthyroidism and then developed ophthalmopathy during follow-up. Trizol reagent was used to extract total RNA, and RNA quality was then checked on an Agilent 2100 Bioanalyzer. The paper's findings and limits, for the study overall: Most expanded thyroid clonotypes (frequency above 0.001) were also detected in blood, suggesting blood repertoires may reflect thyroid immune responses. Ophthalmopathy was separated from stable hyperthyroidism by a 13 V-J signature model, with around 90% sensitivity and about 81% specificity obtained in cross-validation and 80%/75% obtained in testing. In validation, the model predicted progression to ophthalmopathy a median of approximately 6.6 months before onset, with roughly 70% sensitivity and roughly 77% specificity. No statistical method was used to fix the sample size in advance, and group allocation was not hidden from the investigators.

With respect to this clonotype: This clone's antigen is unknown. A much larger clone lies one base from this, so it may be a read error. The conserved closing phenylalanine or tryptophan is absent in this CDR3, likely reflecting a read error.

The sequence came from a woman aged 50 to 65 with Graves' hyperthyroidism that later progressed to Graves' ophthalmopathy. The rearrangement joined TRBV7-9 to TRBJ1-2, with a weak D call of TRBD1 (5 bases match). Source material: blood. CDR3 sequence: CASNLGGYGYTL. The sequence in DNA is TGTGCCAGCAACTTGGGGGGCTATGGCTACACCCTC.